The sequence of this T cell receptor beta chain was determined in a study of glioma-infiltrating T cells after dendritic cell vaccination. About the research overall: Patients received three intradermal dendritic cell vaccine injections at biweekly intervals.

A single count supports this clone. Its matching antigen is unknown. Up to about 2 ug genomic DNA was used for TCRB CDR3 amplification. This table comes from immunoSEQ multiplex PCR, and its TCRdb copy is limited to in-frame clones, with some not included. This table has about 50,000 clones, roughly 85% appearing once. The V and J ends lost 6 bases and 4 bases, in that order; junction bases with no gene match: 4. CDR1 and CDR2 (germline): MGHDK, SYGVNS. This CDR3 contains 13 residues. Study-wide points: The cohort had few patients with full blood and tumor sets.

The J gene is TRBJ1-2, the V gene TRBV25-1, with TRBD1 identical over 8 bases. This specimen consisted of blood, obtained before dendritic cell vaccination. The TCR sequence derives from a human donor with glioblastoma. This CDR3 reads CASRQGVGYGYTF. The CDR3 nucleotides are TGTGCCAGCAGACAGGGGGTTGGCTATGGCTACACCTTC.